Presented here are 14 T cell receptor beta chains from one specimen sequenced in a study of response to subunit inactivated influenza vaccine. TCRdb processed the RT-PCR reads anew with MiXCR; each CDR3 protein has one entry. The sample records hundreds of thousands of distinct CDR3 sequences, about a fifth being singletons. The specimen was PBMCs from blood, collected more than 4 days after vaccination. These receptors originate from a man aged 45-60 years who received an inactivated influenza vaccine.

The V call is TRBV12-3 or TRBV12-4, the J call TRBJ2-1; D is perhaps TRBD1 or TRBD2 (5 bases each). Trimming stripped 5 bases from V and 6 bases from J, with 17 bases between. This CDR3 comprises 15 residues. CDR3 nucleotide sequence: TGTGCCAGCAGTCCCCGGACCGAGGGGCTCAATGAGCAGTTCTTC. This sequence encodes CASSPRTEGLNEQFF.

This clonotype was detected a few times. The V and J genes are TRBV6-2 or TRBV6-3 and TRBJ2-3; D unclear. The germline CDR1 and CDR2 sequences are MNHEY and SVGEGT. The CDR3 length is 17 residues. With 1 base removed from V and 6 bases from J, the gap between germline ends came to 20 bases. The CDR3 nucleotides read TGTGCCAGCAGTTACTTTCGGCGGACGGACGCACTTGATACGCAGTATTTT. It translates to CASSYFRRTDALDTQYF.

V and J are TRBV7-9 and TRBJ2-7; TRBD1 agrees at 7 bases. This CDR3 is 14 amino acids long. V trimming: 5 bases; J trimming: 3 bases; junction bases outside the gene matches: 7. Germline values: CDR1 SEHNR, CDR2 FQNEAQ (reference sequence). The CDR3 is CASSPRDRLYEQYF. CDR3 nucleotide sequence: TGTGCCAGCAGCCCACGGGACAGACTCTACGAGCAGTACTTC.

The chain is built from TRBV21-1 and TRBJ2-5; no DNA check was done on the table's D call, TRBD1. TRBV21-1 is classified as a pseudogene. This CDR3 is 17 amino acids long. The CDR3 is CASSKDARQGRRETQYF. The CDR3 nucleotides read TGTGCCAGCAGCAAAGATGCCCGGCAGGGTCGGCGAGAGACCCAGTACTTC.

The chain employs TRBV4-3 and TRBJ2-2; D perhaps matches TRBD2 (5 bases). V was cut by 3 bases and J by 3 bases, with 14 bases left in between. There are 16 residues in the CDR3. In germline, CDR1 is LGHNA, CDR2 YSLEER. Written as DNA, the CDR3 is TGCGCCAGCAGCCAGGAGGTCCGGAGCCACACCGGGGAGCTGTTTTTT. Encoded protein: CASSQEVRSHTGELFF.

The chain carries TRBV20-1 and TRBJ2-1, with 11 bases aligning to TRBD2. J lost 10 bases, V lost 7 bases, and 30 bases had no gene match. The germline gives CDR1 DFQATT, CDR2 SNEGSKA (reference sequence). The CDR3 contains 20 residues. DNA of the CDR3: TGCAGTGTAGGGCCTAGGACAGGAATAGCGGGAGGGCCCTCCCTCGGAGAGCAGTTCTTC. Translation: CSVGPRTGIAGGPSLGEQFF.

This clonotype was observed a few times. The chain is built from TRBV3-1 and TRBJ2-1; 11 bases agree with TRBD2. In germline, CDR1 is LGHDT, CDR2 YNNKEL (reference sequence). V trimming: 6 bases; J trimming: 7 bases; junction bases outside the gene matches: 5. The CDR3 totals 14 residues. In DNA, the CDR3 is TGTGCCAGCAGAGATAGCGGGAGGGCTAATGAGCAGTTCTTC. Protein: CASRDSGRANEQFF.

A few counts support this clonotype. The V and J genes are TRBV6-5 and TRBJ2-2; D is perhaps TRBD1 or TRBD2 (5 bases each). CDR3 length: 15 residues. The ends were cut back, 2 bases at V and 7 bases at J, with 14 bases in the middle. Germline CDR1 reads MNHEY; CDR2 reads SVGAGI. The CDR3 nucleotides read TGTGCCAGCAGTTACCCCCCAGGGAGTGGCGGGGAGCTGTTTTTT. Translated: CASSYPPGSGGELFF.

Written as DNA, the CDR3 is TGTGCCATCAAGAGTAGCGGGAACACCGGGGAGCTGTTTTTT. Translating gives CAIKSSGNTGELFF. The rearrangement uses TRBV10-3 and TRBJ2-2; a weak D match, TRBD2 (6 bases). Trimming pared 7 bases from V and 1 base from J, leaving 10 bases between. Germline V gene lookup returns CDR1 ENHRY and CDR2 SYGVKD. The CDR3 has 14 residues.

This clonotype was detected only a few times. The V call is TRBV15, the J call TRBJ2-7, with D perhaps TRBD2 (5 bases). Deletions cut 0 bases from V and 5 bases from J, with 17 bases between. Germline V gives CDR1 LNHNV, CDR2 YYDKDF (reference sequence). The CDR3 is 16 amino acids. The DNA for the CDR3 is TGTGCCACCAGCAGAGATGAGGGCCCCATCCCGGACGAGCAGTACTTC. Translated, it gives CATSRDEGPIPDEQYF.

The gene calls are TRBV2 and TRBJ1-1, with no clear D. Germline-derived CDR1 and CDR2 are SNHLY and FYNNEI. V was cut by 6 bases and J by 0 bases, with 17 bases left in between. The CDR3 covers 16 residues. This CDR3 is CASSPTVATLNTEAFF. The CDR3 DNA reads TGTGCCAGCAGCCCGACCGTGGCCACTCTGAACACTGAAGCTTTCTTT.

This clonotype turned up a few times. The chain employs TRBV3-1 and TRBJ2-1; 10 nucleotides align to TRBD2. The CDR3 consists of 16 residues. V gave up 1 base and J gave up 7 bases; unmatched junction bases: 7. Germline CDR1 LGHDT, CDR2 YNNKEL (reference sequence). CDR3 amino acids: CASSQVGGSGGNEQFF. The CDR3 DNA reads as TGTGCCAGCAGCCAAGTTGGAGGTAGCGGGGGGAATGAGCAGTTCTTC.

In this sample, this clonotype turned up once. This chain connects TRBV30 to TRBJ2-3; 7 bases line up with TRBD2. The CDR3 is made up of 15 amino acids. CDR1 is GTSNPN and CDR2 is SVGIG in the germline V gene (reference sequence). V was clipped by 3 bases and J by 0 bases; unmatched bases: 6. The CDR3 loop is CAWSGLAVSTDTQYF. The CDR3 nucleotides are TGTGCCTGGAGCGGGCTAGCGGTGAGCACAGATACGCAGTATTTT.

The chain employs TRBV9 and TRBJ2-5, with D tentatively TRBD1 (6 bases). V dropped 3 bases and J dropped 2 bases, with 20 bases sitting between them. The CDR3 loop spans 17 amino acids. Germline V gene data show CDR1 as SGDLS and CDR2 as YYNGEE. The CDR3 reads CASSGGQPFRPQETQYF. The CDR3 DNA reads TGTGCCAGCAGCGGAGGACAGCCCTTTCGCCCTCAAGAGACCCAGTACTTC.